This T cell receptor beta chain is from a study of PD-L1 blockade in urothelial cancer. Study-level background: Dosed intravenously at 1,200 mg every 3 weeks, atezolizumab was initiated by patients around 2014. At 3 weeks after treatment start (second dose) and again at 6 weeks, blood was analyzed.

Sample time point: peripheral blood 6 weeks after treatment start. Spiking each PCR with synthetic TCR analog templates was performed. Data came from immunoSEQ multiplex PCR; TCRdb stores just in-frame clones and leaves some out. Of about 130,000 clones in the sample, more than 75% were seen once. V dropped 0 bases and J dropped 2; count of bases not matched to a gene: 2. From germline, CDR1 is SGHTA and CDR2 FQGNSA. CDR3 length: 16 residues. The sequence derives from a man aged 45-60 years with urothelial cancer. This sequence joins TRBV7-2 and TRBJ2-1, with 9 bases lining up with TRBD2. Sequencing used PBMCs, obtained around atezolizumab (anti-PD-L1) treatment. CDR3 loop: CASSLARLAAYNEQFF. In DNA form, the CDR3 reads TGTGCCAGCAGCTTAGCGCGACTAGCGGCCTACAATGAGCAGTTCTTC.